The rows below give T cell receptor beta chains drawn from one sample of a study of spatial heterogeneity in lung cancer. MiXCR, applied by TCRdb to the 5' RACE reads, yields one record per CDR3 protein. Among 2,500 to 3,500 distinct CDR3 sequences listed, about 10% were seen once. The source was lung tumor tissue, collected at surgery. These receptors originate from a male donor with early-stage non-small cell lung cancer. Both conserved end residues are part of each CDR3. The order of the fields is V gene, J gene, CDR3 protein.

v_call: TRBV28; j_call: TRBJ2-4; cdr3_aa: CASSPPLTTRNIQYF
v_call: TRBV10-2; j_call: TRBJ1-3; cdr3_aa: CASSESLSASGNTIYF
v_call: TRBV27; j_call: TRBJ2-7; cdr3_aa: CASRTTGTSDKGQYF
v_call: TRBV24-1; j_call: TRBJ2-5; cdr3_aa: CATSVAGLQETQYF
v_call: TRBV6-5; j_call: TRBJ1-1; cdr3_aa: CASSYSVGVGTEAFF
v_call: TRBV6-1; j_call: TRBJ1-1; cdr3_aa: CASSEALRGNGAFF
v_call: TRBV2; j_call: TRBJ1-6; cdr3_aa: CASSEHRGSYNSPLHF
v_call: TRBV20-1; j_call: TRBJ2-3; cdr3_aa: CSASPRGYF
v_call: TRBV29-1; j_call: TRBJ1-1; cdr3_aa: CSVDWSYSEAFF
v_call: TRBV6-6; j_call: TRBJ1-1; cdr3_aa: CASRGTAENTEAFF
v_call: TRBV19; j_call: TRBJ1-4; cdr3_aa: CASSPGTATNEKLFF
v_call: TRBV20-1; j_call: TRBJ1-1; cdr3_aa: CSAIQRTDRRAEAFF
v_call: TRBV27; j_call: TRBJ2-2; cdr3_aa: CASSPIAGLNTGELFF
v_call: TRBV2; j_call: TRBJ2-5; cdr3_aa: CASSEGQGAYETQYF
v_call: TRBV6-5; j_call: TRBJ1-2; cdr3_aa: CASSYFPTLLDSYNYGYTF
v_call: TRBV18; j_call: TRBJ2-2; cdr3_aa: CASSPGTGGVESGELFF
v_call: TRBV11-2; j_call: TRBJ2-1; cdr3_aa: CASSFSGRWGGNEQFF
v_call: TRBV27; j_call: TRBJ2-7; cdr3_aa: CASSLSPVYEQYF
v_call: TRBV6-2/TRBV6-3; j_call: TRBJ1-1; cdr3_aa: CASSYRGLTEAFF
v_call: TRBV6-5; j_call: TRBJ1-6; cdr3_aa: CASSYSRTGDSPLHF
v_call: TRBV6-5; j_call: TRBJ1-1; cdr3_aa: CASSYSWGAGTEAFF
v_call: TRBV6-1; j_call: TRBJ2-2; cdr3_aa: CAIVVGQTTGELFF
v_call: TRBV7-2; j_call: TRBJ2-2; cdr3_aa: CASSWEGPNTGELFF
v_call: TRBV12-3/TRBV12-4; j_call: TRBJ1-5; cdr3_aa: CASSFRNQPQHF
v_call: TRBV14; j_call: TRBJ1-5; cdr3_aa: CASSQQVNQPQHF
v_call: TRBV3-1; j_call: TRBJ2-3; cdr3_aa: CASSPLAGGGTDTQYF
v_call: TRBV12-5; j_call: TRBJ1-2; cdr3_aa: CASGRTAGDLYGYTF
v_call: TRBV12-3/TRBV12-4; j_call: TRBJ2-2; cdr3_aa: CASSLQGDGELFF
v_call: TRBV6-2/TRBV6-3; j_call: TRBJ2-3; cdr3_aa: CASSITDTQYF
v_call: TRBV11-2; j_call: TRBJ2-5; cdr3_aa: CASSPAQETQYF
v_call: TRBV10-3; j_call: TRBJ2-1; cdr3_aa: CAISESTGPYNEQFF
v_call: TRBV28; j_call: TRBJ2-7; cdr3_aa: CASRGTGAYEQYF
v_call: TRBV6-5; j_call: TRBJ1-4; cdr3_aa: CASSRDRGEKLFF
v_call: TRBV7-9; j_call: TRBJ2-7; cdr3_aa: CASSLTSDSYEQYF
v_call: TRBV5-5; j_call: TRBJ1-5; cdr3_aa: CASSLTGNSNQPQHF
v_call: TRBV13; j_call: TRBJ1-1; cdr3_aa: CASSSDGFTEAFF